These 5 T cell receptor beta chains were sequenced from one sample in a study of cytomegalovirus exposure and HLA in healthy donors. The primer mix had 60 Vbeta and 13 Jbeta primers. Clones were sequenced by immunoSEQ multiplex PCR, and TCRdb holds only the in-frame ones, with some missing. The clone table shows approximately 43,000 clones, with the ten largest holding roughly 1.8%. The source material was PBMCs. Receptors were obtained from a woman aged 25 to 39 in good health and CMV-seronegative.

The chain uses TRBV27 and TRBJ2-7; 11 nucleotides align to TRBD1. The germline V gene encodes CDR1 MNHEY and CDR2 SMNVEV (reference sequence). The CDR3 covers 19 residues. V shed 2 bases and J 3 bases; nucleotides not matched to a gene: 15. The CDR3 coding sequence is TGTGCCAGCAGTTTAAGGGGGACAGGGGGGTATTGCTGGATCTACGAGCAGTACTTC. Translation gives CASSLRGTGGYCWIYEQYF.

The chain combines TRBV5-6 with TRBJ2-5; a possible D gene is TRBD1 (6 bases). Trimming cost V 1 base and J 1 base, with 8 bases left between them. There are 14 residues in the CDR3. Germline V gene lookup returns CDR1 SGHDT and CDR2 YYEEEE. DNA for the CDR3: TGTGCCAGCAGCTTGACAGGGACCCAAGAGACCCAGTACTTC. Translation: CASSLTGTQETQYF.

The V and J genes are TRBV4-3 and TRBJ2-2, with 10 bases aligning to TRBD2. From germline, CDR1 is LGHNA and CDR2 YSLEER. V trimming: 1 base; J trimming: 4 bases; junction bases outside the gene matches: 0. CDR3 length: 15 amino acids. The DNA for the CDR3 is TGCGCCAGCAGCCAAGTAGCGGGAGGCACCGGGGAGCTGTTTTTT. This gives the protein CASSQVAGGTGELFF.

The rearrangement links TRBV7-9 to TRBJ2-1; TRBD1 is a possible D gene (5 bases). V shed 1 base and J shed 4 bases, with 17 bases lying between them. Germline V gene data show CDR1 as SEHNR and CDR2 as FQNEAQ (reference sequence). The CDR3 runs 17 residues. CDR3 loop: CASSLGVGAGKYNEQFF. In DNA form, the CDR3 reads TGTGCCAGCAGCTTAGGGGTCGGCGCAGGGAAGTACAATGAGCAGTTCTTC.

The chain has TRBV18 and TRBJ2-5; the D is unclear. The CDR3 is 13 amino acids. Trimming left V 4 bases short and J 1 base short, with 7 bases between. Germline V gene data show CDR1 as KGHSH and CDR2 as LQKENI. The CDR3 DNA sequence: TGTGCCAGCTCACAGTCCAGCCAAGAGACCCAGTACTTC. It translates to CASSQSSQETQYF.